A single sample is the source of the 19 T cell receptor beta chains below, sequenced in a study of T cells in Graves' hyperthyroidism and ophthalmopathy. RNA transcripts were the template for amplifying TCR beta CDR3 regions. The HTBI primer set drove a first-round RT-PCR of the TCR CDR3. TCRdb re-analysed the multiplex PCR reads in MiXCR, keeping a single row per CDR3 protein. This sample carries under 700,000 distinct CDR3 sequences, 16% of them seen once, and the ten largest clones take about 18%. Sequenced material: blood. The receptors come from a woman aged 18-29 years with Graves' hyperthyroidism.

The chain uses TRBV18 and TRBJ2-1; 8 bases match TRBD1. The CDR3 runs 17 residues. V dropped 1 base and J dropped 3; count of bases not matched to a gene: 8. Germline V gene data show CDR1 as KGHSH and CDR2 as LQKENI. The CDR3 here is CASSPRQGQGVYNEQFF. For the CDR3, the DNA is TGTGCCAGCTCACCACGCCAAGGACAGGGTGTCTACAATGAGCAGTTCTTC.

Ten or more counts support this clonotype. This chain uses TRBV28 with TRBJ2-7; D not certain. The CDR3 contains 11 residues. Deletions cut 1 base from V and 6 bases from J, with 4 bases between. Germline lookup yields CDR1 MDHEN and CDR2 SYDVKM. CDR3 amino acids: CASSLLGEQYF. The CDR3 DNA reads as TGTGCCAGCAGTTTATTAGGCGAGCAGTACTTC.

The table lists this clonotype with many counts. J is TRBJ2-7 and V is TRBV7-2; the match to TRBD1 covers 7 bases. After removal of 0 bases from V and 4 bases from J, the junction contained 6 bases not matched to a gene. The germline gives CDR1 SGHTA, CDR2 FQGNSA. The CDR3 loop spans 15 amino acids. In DNA form, the CDR3 reads TGTGCCAGCAGCTTAGCTGGGGACAGACCATACGAGCAGTACTTC. It is translated as CASSLAGDRPYEQYF.

This rearrangement joins TRBV7-9 to TRBJ2-7; D ambiguous. There are 15 residues in the CDR3. CDR1 is SEHNR and CDR2 is FQNEAQ in the germline V gene (reference sequence). Trimming took 0 bases from V and 0 from J, leaving 9 bases between them. CDR3 loop: CASSLAETSSYEQYF. DNA of the CDR3: TGTGCCAGCAGCTTAGCAGAGACCTCCTCCTACGAGCAGTACTTC.

This clonotype was picked up many times. The chain links TRBV20-1 to TRBJ1-2; 7 bases match TRBD1. The CDR3 has 16 residues. V lost 1 base to trimming and J lost 3 bases; unmatched junction nucleotides: 11. CDR1 is DFQATT, CDR2 SNEGSKA, per germline (reference sequence). The CDR3 bases are TGCAGTGCTAGAGGGGTTAGACAGGGAAGCCACTATGGCTACACCTTC. Translation gives CSARGVRQGSHYGYTF.

The count of this clonotype is one. The chain is built from TRBV10-3 and TRBJ2-3; tentative D call: TRBD2 (6 bases). V lost 4 bases, J lost 4 bases, and 15 bases lay in between. Germline V gene lookup returns CDR1 ENHRY and CDR2 SYGVKD. This CDR3 is 15 amino acids long. DNA of the CDR3: TGTGCCATCAGTGGGGGGGAGTATCGTGCAGATACGCAGTATTTT. Its protein product is CAISGGEYRADTQYF.

The chain links TRBV11-2 to TRBJ1-6; D unclear. Trimming took 8 bases from V and 0 from J, leaving 5 bases between them. The CDR3 sequence is 13 residues long. Germline V gene sequence: CDR1 SGHAT, CDR2 FQNNGV. The CDR3 nucleotides are TGTGCCAGCCGAAGCTCCTATAATTCACCCCTCCACTTT. Amino acids: CASRSSYNSPLHF.

J is TRBJ2-7 and V is TRBV19; D possibly corresponds to TRBD1 (5 bases). V lost 3 bases and J 5 bases, leaving 17 bases between the germline ends. CDR3 length: 15 residues. Germline CDR1 LNHDA, CDR2 SQIVND (reference sequence). The CDR3 DNA reads TGTGCCAGTAGTATGGGGCAGTCTGTCTTCCACGAGCAGTACTTC. Translating gives CASSMGQSVFHEQYF.

This clonotype came up a few times. Germline is not matched at one junction end, which may reflect a read error. The chain employs TRBV2 and TRBJ2-7; D unclear. The CDR3 consists of 13 residues. CDR1 is SNHLY and CDR2 is FYNNEI in the germline V gene. CDR3 sequence: CASSEGAIYKQYF. CDR3 DNA sequence: TGTGCCAGCAGTGAAGGCGCGATCTACAAGCAGTACTTC.

This sequence joins TRBV6-2 or TRBV6-3 and TRBJ2-3, with D possibly being TRBD2 (6 bases). Germline-derived CDR1 and CDR2 are MNHEY and SVGEGT. The CDR3 spans 14 residues. V shed 0 bases and J shed 3 bases, with 7 bases lying between them. The CDR3 sequence is CASSYSAGTDTQYF. For the CDR3, the DNA is TGTGCCAGCAGTTACTCGGCGGGGACAGATACGCAGTATTTT.

This clonotype has a handful of counts. The chain employs TRBV7-9 and TRBJ1-5; no clear D. There are 15 residues in the CDR3. With 1 base removed from V and 8 bases from J, the gap between germline ends came to 15 bases. In germline, CDR1 is SEHNR, CDR2 FQNEAQ (reference sequence). The CDR3 DNA sequence: TGTGCCAGCAGCTTAGGTGCCAAGCCTGTGGAGCCCCAGCATTTT. It yields the protein CASSLGAKPVEPQHF.

For this clonotype: An end of the junction differs from the germline gene, which may be a read error. The chain couples TRBV5-1 to TRBJ2-7; 9 bases map to TRBD1. Per germline, CDR1 SGHRS and CDR2 YFSETQ. This CDR3 has 17 amino acids. CDR3 sequence (DNA): TGCGCCAGCAGCTCTTCGCACACCGGGACAGGGCAATACGAGCAGCACTTC. Its protein is CASSSSHTGTGQYEQHF. Complete variable domain (other parts from reference TRBV5-1 and TRBJ2-7): KAGVTQTPRYLIKTRGQQVTLSCSPISGHRSVSWYQQTPGQGLQFLFEYFSETQRNKGNFPGRFSGRQFSNSRSEMNVSTLELGDSALYLCASSSSHTGTGQYEQHFGPGTRLTVT.

This clonotype was observed at least ten times. The V and J genes are TRBV12-3 or TRBV12-4 and TRBJ1-5; TRBD1 might be the D (5 bases). This CDR3 spans 15 amino acids. Trimming left V 5 bases short and J 1 base short, with 12 bases between. CDR3 sequence (DNA): TGTGCCAGCAGTCCGCAGGGATCGAGCAATCAGCCCCAGCATTTT. Residues: CASSPQGSSNQPQHF.

J is TRBJ1-5 and V is TRBV19; TRBD1 is a possible D gene (6 bases). The CDR3 contains 14 residues. CDR1 LNHDA and CDR2 SQIVND come from the germline V gene (reference sequence). The ends were cut back, 6 bases at V and 5 bases at J, with 14 bases in the middle. CDR3 in DNA: TGTGCCAGTAGCCCAAGGGGGGAGGATCAGCCCCAGCATTTT. It translates to CASSPRGEDQPQHF.

V and J are TRBV28 and TRBJ1-5, with a possible D match to TRBD1 (6 bases). The CDR3 is 15 amino acids. V lost 5 bases, J lost 7 bases, and 18 bases lay in between. Germline V lookup: CDR1 MDHEN, CDR2 SYDVKM. The CDR3 region has the DNA TGTGCCAGCAGTAGACCCCCGGGGGGCCGCCAGCCCCAGCATTTT. This encodes CASSRPPGGRQPQHF.

V is TRBV19 and J is TRBJ1-5; no clear D gene. The V end was cut by 8 bases, the J end by 2 bases, with 10 bases between. Germline CDR1 and CDR2: LNHDA and SQIVND (reference sequence). The CDR3 has 13 residues. The CDR3 DNA sequence: TGTGCCAGTTCCGGGCCGGGCAATCAGCCCCAGCATTTT. It codes for CASSGPGNQPQHF.

This clonotype was seen more than once but under ten times. The chain carries TRBV30 and TRBJ2-5; tentative D call: TRBD2 (5 bases). The CDR3 has 11 amino acids. Germline V CDR1 and CDR2: GTSNPN, SVGIG (reference sequence). The germline V and J ends were trimmed by 3 bases and 5 bases, with 7 bases remaining between them. CDR3 sequence (DNA): TGTGCCTGGAGCGGGATGGAGACCCAGTACTTC. Residues: CAWSGMETQYF.

CDR3 sequence reads: CASSHSGGPTSTDTQYF. CDR3 coding DNA: TGTGCCAGCAGTCATAGCGGGGGGCCGACAAGCACAGATACGCAGTATTTT. The rearrangement joins TRBV12-3 or TRBV12-4 to TRBJ2-3, with 10 bases that match TRBD2. V dropped 5 bases and J dropped 0; count of bases not matched to a gene: 8. This CDR3 is 17 amino acids long.

In this sample, this clonotype turned up many times. V usage is TRBV30 and J usage is TRBJ2-7; 7 nucleotides align to TRBD2. Trimming at V came to 2 bases and at J to 4 bases, leaving 8 bases not matched to a gene. This CDR3 has 14 amino acids. Looked up from germline, CDR1 is GTSNPN and CDR2 is SVGIG (reference sequence). The CDR3 is CAWSRGAGLYEQYF. DNA for the CDR3: TGTGCCTGGAGTCGGGGAGCGGGATTGTACGAGCAGTACTTC. Variable domain in full (rest from reference TRBV30 and TRBJ2-7): SQTIHQWPATLVQPVGSPLSLECTVEGTSNPNLYWYRQAAGRGLQLLFYSVGIGQISSEVPQNLSASRPQDRQFILSSKKLLLSDSGFYLCAWSRGAGLYEQYFGPGTRLTVT.